This T cell receptor (beta chain) derives from a study of a mutant IDH1 vaccine in newly diagnosed glioma. Using immunoSEQ multiplex PCR, the repertoire was profiled, and TCRdb retains in-frame clones only, with some absent. This sample carries more than 55,000 clones, 80% to 85% of them seen once, and the ten largest clones take around 8%. A few counts support this clone. Its antigen is not known. Time point of the sample: week 23, last vaccination. What each vaccine dose contained was 300 ug of mutant IDH1 20-mer peptide, accompanied by topical imiquimod. The sequencing used PBMCs, collected from a glioma patient whose treatment included an IDH1 peptide vaccine. This clonotype was sampled from a woman aged 35 to 49 with glioma. Some clones in this sample may be carry-over from other donors' samples.

CDR3: CAWSVRALSEKLFF. The DNA of the CDR3 is TGTGCCTGGAGTGTAAGGGCACTTAGTGAAAAACTGTTTTTT. This rearrangement joins TRBV30 to TRBJ1-4, with D hard to call. Germline CDR1 GTSNPN, CDR2 SVGIG (reference sequence). V was shortened by 0 bases and J by 7 bases, with 12 bases between the two germline ends. The CDR3 runs to 14 residues.